A selection of T cell receptor beta chains follows, all from one sample in a study of T cells in localized non-small cell lung cancer. Here immunoSEQ multiplex PCR was the method, and the copy in TCRdb shows in-frame clones only, minus some. The sample lists 15,000 to 17,000 clones, 80% to 90% occurring once. This specimen consisted of peripheral blood mononuclear cells, obtained before any cancer treatment. Receptors originate from a male donor at least 60 years old with stage II lung adenocarcinoma. The CDR3 runs from the conserved cysteine through the conserved F or W. Each record gives: V gene, clone size, J gene, D gene, CDR3 protein, CDR3 DNA. A D gene is named only where the DNA matches it firmly. Size is omitted from some rows. Given values are once, few, many or a class for expanded clones.

TRBV27	-	TRBJ1-5	TRBD1	CASSLAGTGGIQPQHF	TGTGCCAGCAGTTTAGCCGGGACAGGGGGCATTCAGCCCCAGCATTTT
TRBV4-1	-	TRBJ1-6	-	CASSQVRANNSPLHF	TGCGCCAGCAGCCAAGTGCGGGCCAATAATTCACCCCTCCACTTT
TRBV18	-	TRBJ2-7	TRBD1	CASSLRDRVREQYF	TGTGCCAGCTCACTACGGGACAGGGTGCGGGAGCAGTACTTC
TRBV28	-	TRBJ1-4	TRBD1	CASRGGGGEKLFF	TGTGCCAGCAGAGGGGGCGGAGGTGAAAAACTGTTTTTT
TRBV9	-	TRBJ2-5	-	CASSVEGNWYQETQYF	TGTGCCAGCAGCGTAGAAGGCAACTGGTACCAAGAGACCCAGTACTTC
TRBV19	-	TRBJ2-5	-	CASSSGSHQETQYF	TGTGCCAGTAGTTCAGGCAGCCATCAAGAGACCCAGTACTTC
TRBV5-1	-	TRBJ2-3	TRBD2	CASRIQASGSADTQYF	TGCGCCAGCAGGATTCAAGCTAGCGGGAGTGCAGATACGCAGTATTTT
TRBV19	-	TRBJ2-7	-	CASSRVGGVEQYF	TGTGCCAGTAGCCGGGTTGGCGGGGTCGAGCAGTACTTC
TRBV6-5	-	TRBJ2-7	TRBD2	CASSYTGGSPYEQYF	TGTGCCAGCAGTTACACGGGAGGATCGCCCTACGAGCAGTACTTC
TRBV29-1	-	TRBJ1-1	-	CSVASGPNTEAFF	TGCAGCGTTGCTTCCGGGCCGAACACTGAAGCTTTCTTT
TRBV5-1	few	TRBJ1-2	TRBD1	CASSFGLQQGAYGYTF	TGCGCCAGCAGCTTCGGGCTCCAACAGGGGGCGTATGGCTACACCTTC
TRBV15	-	TRBJ2-7	TRBD1	CATSRDRGYEQYF	TGTGCCACCAGCCGGGACAGGGGCTACGAGCAGTACTTC
TRBV28	few	TRBJ1-5	-	CASSLTGSNQPQHF	TGTGCCAGCAGCCTAACAGGGAGCAATCAGCCCCAGCATTTT
TRBV4-2	-	TRBJ2-2	TRBD1	CASSRTGTGGRSSGELFF	TGTGCCAGCAGCCGGACCGGGACAGGGGGCAGAAGTTCCGGGGAGCTGTTTTTT
TRBV21-1	-	TRBJ2-7	-	CASSRPGGGRYEQYF	TGTGCCAGCAGCCGACCCGGAGGGGGTAGATACGAGCAGTACTTC
TRBV19	-	TRBJ1-2	-	CASSTGPTYSNYGYTF	TGTGCCAGTAGTACAGGTCCAACTTACTCTAACTATGGCTACACCTTC
TRBV7-3	-	TRBJ2-3	-	CASSLSRKDTQYF	TGTGCCAGCAGCTTAAGTCGAAAAGATACGCAGTATTTT
TRBV30	-	TRBJ2-5	-	CACGRISPPRDPRYF	TGTGCCTGCGGGCGGATCTCTCCTCCCCGGGACCCTAGGTACTTC
TRBV7-7	few	TRBJ2-3	TRBD1	CASSPNPRGPNPDTQYF	TGTGCTAGCAGCCCCAATCCCAGGGGGCCGAACCCAGATACGCAGTATTTT
TRBV5-4	-	TRBJ1-4	-	CASSLTERSEKLFF	TGTGCCAGCAGCTTGACAGAACGAAGTGAAAAACTGTTTTTT
TRBV5-4	-	TRBJ1-2	-	CASSLESPSRHGYTF	TGTGCCAGCAGCTTGGAAAGCCCCTCGCGTCATGGCTACACCTTC
TRBV6-1	-	TRBJ2-2	-	CASSEIRNTGELFF	TGTGCCAGCAGTGAAATCAGGAACACCGGGGAGCTGTTTTTT
TRBV19	-	TRBJ2-2	TRBD2	CASRTTSGRAANTGELFF	TGTGCCAGTAGAACGACTAGCGGGAGGGCCGCGAACACCGGGGAGCTGTTTTTT
TRBV19	-	TRBJ1-1	-	CASSRGDNPEAFF	TGTGCCAGTAGCCGAGGGGACAACCCTGAAGCTTTCTTT
TRBV5-4	few	TRBJ2-7	-	CASSSWGQVYEQYF	TGTGCCAGCAGCTCTTGGGGGCAGGTTTACGAGCAGTACTTC
TRBV11-3	-	TRBJ2-2	TRBD2	CASSSSARTSGPTYGGELFF	TGTGCCAGCAGCTCCAGCGCCCGAACTAGCGGGCCTACCTACGGCGGGGAGCTGTTTTTT
TRBV27	-	TRBJ1-4	-	CATAGGVDEKLFF	TGTGCCACCGCGGGGGGGGTTGATGAAAAACTGTTTTTT
TRBV18	few	TRBJ2-7	TRBD1	CASSDRGYFYEQYF	TGTGCCAGCTCGGACAGGGGATATTTCTACGAGCAGTACTTC
TRBV2	-	TRBJ2-7	-	CASSAISDPSYEQYF	TGTGCCAGCAGCGCTATCTCGGATCCCTCCTACGAGCAGTACTTC
TRBV4-3	-	TRBJ2-1	TRBD2	CASSQELASGSYNEQFF	TGCGCCAGCAGCCAAGAACTGGCTAGCGGGTCGTACAATGAGCAGTTCTTC
TRBV4-3	-	TRBJ1-2	TRBD1	CASSQDFRGREGGYTF	TGCGCCAGCAGCCAAGATTTTAGGGGGCGCGAAGGCGGCTACACCTTC
TRBV19	-	TRBJ2-1	TRBD2	CASSRGLAGGFHNEQFF	TGTGCCAGTAGTAGGGGACTAGCGGGAGGCTTCCACAATGAGCAGTTCTTC
TRBV13	-	TRBJ2-7	TRBD2	CASSLAGGMEQYF	TGTGCCAGCAGCTTAGCGGGAGGGATGGAGCAGTACTTC
TRBV11-2	-	TRBJ2-5	TRBD1	CASSLGTGLYQETQYF	TGTGCCAGCAGCTTAGGGACAGGCTTGTACCAAGAGACCCAGTACTTC
TRBV19	-	TRBJ1-2	TRBD1	CASSIQGAQGYTF	TGTGCCAGTAGTATACAGGGGGCGCAGGGCTACACCTTC
TRBV9	-	TRBJ2-2	TRBD2	CASSVSGSGGELFF	TGTGCCAGCAGCGTTAGCGGGAGTGGCGGGGAGCTGTTTTTT